Sequencing of this T cell receptor (beta chain) was carried out in a study of CD8 T cells in Susac syndrome. After extraction with the RNeasy kit, about 0.5 to 1 ug of the RNA was reverse transcribed using random hexamers. A single record per CDR3 protein comes from TCRdb applying MiXCR to the immunoSEQ multiplex PCR reads. Here the sample spans hundreds of thousands of distinct CDR3 sequences, about 94% being singletons. The germline CDR1 and CDR2 sequences are SQVTM and ANQGSEA. Trimming shortened V by 7 bases and J by 0 bases, and 9 bases separated the two germline ends. The CDR3 extends over 13 amino acids.

The gene calls are TRBV29-1 and TRBJ2-2; TRBD1 might be the D (6 bases). This sequence originates from a human donor with Susac syndrome. Source material: CD4+ T cells from PBMCs. CDR3 amino acids: CSAQGPNTGELFF. The DNA for the CDR3 is TGCAGCGCGCAGGGGCCGAACACCGGGGAGCTGTTTTTT.